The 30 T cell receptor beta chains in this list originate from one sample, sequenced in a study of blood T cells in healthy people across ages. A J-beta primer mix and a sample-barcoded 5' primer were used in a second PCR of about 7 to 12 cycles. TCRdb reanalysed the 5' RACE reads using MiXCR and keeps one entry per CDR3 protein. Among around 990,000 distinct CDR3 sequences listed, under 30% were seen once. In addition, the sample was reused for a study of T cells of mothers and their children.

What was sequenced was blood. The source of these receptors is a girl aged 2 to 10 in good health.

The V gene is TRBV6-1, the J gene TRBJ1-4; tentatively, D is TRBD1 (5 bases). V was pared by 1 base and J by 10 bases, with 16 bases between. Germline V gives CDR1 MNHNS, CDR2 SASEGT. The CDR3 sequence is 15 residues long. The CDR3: CASSEDLSGVGKLFF. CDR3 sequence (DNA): TGTGCCAGCAGTGAAGATCTTTCGGGGGTGGGAAAACTGTTTTTT.

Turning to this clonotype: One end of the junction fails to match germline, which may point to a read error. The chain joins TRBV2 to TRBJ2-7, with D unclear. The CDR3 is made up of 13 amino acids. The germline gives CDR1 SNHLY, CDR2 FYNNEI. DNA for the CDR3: TGTGCCAGCCGCGTCGGAGTCTCCTATGAGCAGTACTTC. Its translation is CASRVGVSYEQYF.

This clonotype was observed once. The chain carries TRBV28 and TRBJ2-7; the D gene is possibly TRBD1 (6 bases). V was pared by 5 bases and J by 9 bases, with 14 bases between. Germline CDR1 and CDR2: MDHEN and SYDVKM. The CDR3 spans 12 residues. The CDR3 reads CASSLQGSGQYF. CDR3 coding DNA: TGTGCCAGCAGTCTACAGGGTAGTGGGCAGTACTTC.

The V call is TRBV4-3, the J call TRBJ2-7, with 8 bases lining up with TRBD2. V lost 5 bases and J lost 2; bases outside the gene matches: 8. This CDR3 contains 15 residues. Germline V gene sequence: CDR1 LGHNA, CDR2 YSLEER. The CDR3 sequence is CASSIQVGGAYEQYF. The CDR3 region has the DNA TGCGCCAGCAGCATCCAGGTCGGGGGGGCCTACGAGCAGTACTTC.

The CDR3 loop reads CASSFVSGGTYNEQFF. The CDR3 DNA is TGTGCCAGCAGCTTCGTCAGCGGGGGGACTTACAATGAGCAGTTCTTC. This sequence joins TRBV7-9 and TRBJ2-1; 9 nucleotides line up with TRBD2. Germline V gene lookup returns CDR1 SEHNR and CDR2 FQNEAQ (reference sequence). With 3 bases clipped from V and 4 bases from J, the junction kept 7 bases outside the gene matches. This CDR3 spans 16 amino acids.

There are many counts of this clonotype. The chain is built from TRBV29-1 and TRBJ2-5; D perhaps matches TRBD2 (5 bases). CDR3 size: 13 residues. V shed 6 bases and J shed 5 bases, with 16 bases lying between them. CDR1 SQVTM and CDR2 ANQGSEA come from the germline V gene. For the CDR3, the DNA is TGCAGCGTCGACAACTGGACTTCCGAGACCCAGTACTTC. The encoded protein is CSVDNWTSETQYF.

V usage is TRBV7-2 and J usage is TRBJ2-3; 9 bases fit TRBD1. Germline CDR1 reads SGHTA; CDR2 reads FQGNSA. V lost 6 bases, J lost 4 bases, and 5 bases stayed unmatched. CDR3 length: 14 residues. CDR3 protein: CASRADRGSDTQYF. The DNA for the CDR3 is TGTGCCAGCAGGGCGGACAGGGGCTCAGATACGCAGTATTTT.

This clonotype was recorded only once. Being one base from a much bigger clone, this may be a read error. The CDR3, as DNA: TGTGCCAGCAGTTCCCAGAGGACCTCGGACGAGCAGTACTTC. It is translated as CASSSQRTSDEQYF. The chain joins TRBV28 to TRBJ2-7; D unresolved. Germline CDR1 is MDHEN and CDR2 is SYDVKM. V lost 4 bases to trimming and J lost 5 bases, with 15 bases between them. The CDR3 spans 14 residues.

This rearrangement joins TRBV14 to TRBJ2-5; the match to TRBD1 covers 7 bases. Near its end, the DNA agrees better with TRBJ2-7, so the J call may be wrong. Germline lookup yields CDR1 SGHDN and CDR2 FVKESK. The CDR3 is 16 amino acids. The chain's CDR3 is CASSRNSGTASYEQYF. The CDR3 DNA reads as TGTGCCAGCAGCCGGAACTCCGGGACAGCTTCCTACGAGCAGTACTTC.

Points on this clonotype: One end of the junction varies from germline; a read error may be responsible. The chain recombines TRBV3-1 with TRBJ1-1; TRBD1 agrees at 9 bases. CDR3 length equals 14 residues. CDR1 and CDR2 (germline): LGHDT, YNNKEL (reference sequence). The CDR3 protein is CASSLGTGITGAFF. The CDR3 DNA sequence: TGTGCCAGCAGCCTGGGGACAGGGATTACTGGAGCTTTCTTT.

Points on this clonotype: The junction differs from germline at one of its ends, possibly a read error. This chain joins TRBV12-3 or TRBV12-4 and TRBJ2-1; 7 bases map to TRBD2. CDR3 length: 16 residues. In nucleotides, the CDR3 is TGTGCCAGCAGTTTAGCGGGGGAGGGGACCTACAATGAGCAGTCCTTC. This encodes CASSLAGEGTYNEQSF.

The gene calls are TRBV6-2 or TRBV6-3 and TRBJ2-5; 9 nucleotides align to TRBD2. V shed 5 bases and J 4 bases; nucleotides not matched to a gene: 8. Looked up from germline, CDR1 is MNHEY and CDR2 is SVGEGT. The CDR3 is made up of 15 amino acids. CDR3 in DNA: TGTGCCAGCAGTCTCACTGGGACTAGCAGAGAGACCCAGTACTTC. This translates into CASSLTGTSRETQYF.

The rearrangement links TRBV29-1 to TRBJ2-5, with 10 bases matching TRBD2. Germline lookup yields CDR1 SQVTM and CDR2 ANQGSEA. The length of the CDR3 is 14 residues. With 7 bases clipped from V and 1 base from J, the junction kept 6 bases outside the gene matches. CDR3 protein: CSAQLAGFQETQYF. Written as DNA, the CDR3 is TGCAGCGCCCAACTAGCGGGATTCCAAGAGACCCAGTACTTC.

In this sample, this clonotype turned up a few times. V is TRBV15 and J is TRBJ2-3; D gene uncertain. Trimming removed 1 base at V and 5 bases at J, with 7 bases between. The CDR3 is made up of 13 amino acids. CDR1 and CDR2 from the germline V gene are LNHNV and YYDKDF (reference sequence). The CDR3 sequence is CATSRGPEDTQYF. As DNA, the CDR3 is TGTGCCACCAGCAGAGGGCCGGAAGATACGCAGTATTTT.

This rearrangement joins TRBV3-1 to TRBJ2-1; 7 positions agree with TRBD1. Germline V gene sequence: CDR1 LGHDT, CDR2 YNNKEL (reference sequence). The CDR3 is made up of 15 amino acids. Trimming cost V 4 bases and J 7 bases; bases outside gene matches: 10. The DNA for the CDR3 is TGTGCCAGCAGCCCTCTTCTGGACAGGTGGAATGAGCAGTTCTTC. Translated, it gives CASSPLLDRWNEQFF.

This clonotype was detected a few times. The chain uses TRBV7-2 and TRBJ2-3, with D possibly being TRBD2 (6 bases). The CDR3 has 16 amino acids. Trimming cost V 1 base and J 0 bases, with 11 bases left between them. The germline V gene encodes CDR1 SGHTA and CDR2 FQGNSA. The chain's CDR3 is CASSLVPGESTDTQYF. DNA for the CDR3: TGTGCCAGCAGCTTAGTTCCGGGGGAGAGCACAGATACGCAGTATTTT.

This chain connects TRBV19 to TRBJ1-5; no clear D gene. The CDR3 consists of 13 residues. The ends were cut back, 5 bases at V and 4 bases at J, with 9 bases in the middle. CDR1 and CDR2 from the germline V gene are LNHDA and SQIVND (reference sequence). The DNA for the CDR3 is TGTGCCAGTAGTGATGCGGGGAATCAGCCCCAGCATTTT. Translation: CASSDAGNQPQHF.

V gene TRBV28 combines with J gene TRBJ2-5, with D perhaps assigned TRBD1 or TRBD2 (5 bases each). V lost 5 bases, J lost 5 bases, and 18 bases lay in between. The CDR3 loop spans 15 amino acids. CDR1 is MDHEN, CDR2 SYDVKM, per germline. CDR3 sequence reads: CASSPVGAPAETQYF. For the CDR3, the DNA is TGTGCCAGCAGTCCCGTCGGGGCTCCTGCTGAGACCCAGTACTTC.

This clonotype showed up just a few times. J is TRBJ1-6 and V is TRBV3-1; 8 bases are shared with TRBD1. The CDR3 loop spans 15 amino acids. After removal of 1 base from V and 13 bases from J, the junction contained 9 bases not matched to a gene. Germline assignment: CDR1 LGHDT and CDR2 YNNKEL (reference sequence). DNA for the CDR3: TGTGCCAGCAGCCAAGGAGGACAGGGTGAATCGCCCCTCCACTTT. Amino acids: CASSQGGQGESPLHF.

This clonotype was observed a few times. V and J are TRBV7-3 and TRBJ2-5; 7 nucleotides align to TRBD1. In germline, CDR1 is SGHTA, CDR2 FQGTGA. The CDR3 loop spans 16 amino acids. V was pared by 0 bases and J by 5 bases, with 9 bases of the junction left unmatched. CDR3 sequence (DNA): TGTGCCAGCAGCTTAACAGGGGGCGATTATCCGGAGACCCAGTACTTC. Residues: CASSLTGGDYPETQYF.

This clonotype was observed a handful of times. The CDR3 DNA follows: TGCAGTGCGACCCGGGCTGGGTTAGGCCGTTTGAAGACCCAGTACTTC. Translated: CSATRAGLGRLKTQYF. J is TRBJ2-5 and V is TRBV20-1; the D is unclear. The germline V gene has CDR1 DFQATT and CDR2 SNEGSKA (reference sequence). Trimming took off 6 bases at V and 6 bases at J, with 26 bases between the two ends. The CDR3 contains 16 residues.

As DNA, the CDR3 is TGTGCCAGCAGTCCCGGACAGGGATTATTATATGGCTACACCTTC. It translates to CASSPGQGLLYGYTF. This sequence joins TRBV28 and TRBJ1-2; 8 nucleotides align to TRBD1. The CDR3 is 15 amino acids. CDR1 and CDR2 from the germline V gene are MDHEN and SYDVKM. J gave up 5 bases and V 5 bases, and 10 bases lay outside the gene matches.

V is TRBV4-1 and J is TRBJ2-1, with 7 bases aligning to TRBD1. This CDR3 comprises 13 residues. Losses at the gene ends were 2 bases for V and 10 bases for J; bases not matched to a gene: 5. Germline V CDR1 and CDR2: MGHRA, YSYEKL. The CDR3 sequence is CASSQLTGVEQFF. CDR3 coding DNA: TGCGCCAGCAGCCAACTTACAGGGGTCGAGCAGTTCTTC.

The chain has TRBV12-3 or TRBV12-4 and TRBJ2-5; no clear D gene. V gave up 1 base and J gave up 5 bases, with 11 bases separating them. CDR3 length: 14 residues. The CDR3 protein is CASSLGGSRETQYF. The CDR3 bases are TGTGCCAGCAGTTTAGGTGGCAGTCGGGAGACCCAGTACTTC.

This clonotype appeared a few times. DNA for the CDR3: TGCGCCAGCATGATTGGACAGGGGGAGTACAATGAGCAGTTCTTC. Translation gives CASMIGQGEYNEQFF. The rearrangement joins TRBV5-1 to TRBJ2-1; TRBD1 aligns across 10 bases. CDR1 SGHRS and CDR2 YFSETQ come from the germline V gene. J gave up 4 bases and V 6 bases, and 7 bases lay outside the gene matches. There are 15 residues in the CDR3.

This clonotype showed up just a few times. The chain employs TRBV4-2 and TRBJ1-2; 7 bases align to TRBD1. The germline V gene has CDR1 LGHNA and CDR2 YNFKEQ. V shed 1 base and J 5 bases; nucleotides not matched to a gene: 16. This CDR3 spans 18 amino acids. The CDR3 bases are TGTGCCAGCAGCCAAGGCACTGGACAGGCCGACTACCTTTATGGCTACACCTTC. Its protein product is CASSQGTGQADYLYGYTF.

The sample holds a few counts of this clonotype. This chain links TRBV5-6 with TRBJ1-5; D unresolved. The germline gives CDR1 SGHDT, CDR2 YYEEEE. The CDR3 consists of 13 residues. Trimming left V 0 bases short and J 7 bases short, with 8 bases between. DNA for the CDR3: TGTGCCAGCAGCTTGGGCCCCTACCAGCCCCAGCATTTT. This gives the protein CASSLGPYQPQHF.

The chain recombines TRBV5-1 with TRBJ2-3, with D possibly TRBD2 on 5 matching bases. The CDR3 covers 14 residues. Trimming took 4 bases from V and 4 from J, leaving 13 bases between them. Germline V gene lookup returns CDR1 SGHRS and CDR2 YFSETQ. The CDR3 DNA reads TGCGCCAGCAGCCCGCGGACTGCAGCAGATACGCAGTATTTT. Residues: CASSPRTAADTQYF.

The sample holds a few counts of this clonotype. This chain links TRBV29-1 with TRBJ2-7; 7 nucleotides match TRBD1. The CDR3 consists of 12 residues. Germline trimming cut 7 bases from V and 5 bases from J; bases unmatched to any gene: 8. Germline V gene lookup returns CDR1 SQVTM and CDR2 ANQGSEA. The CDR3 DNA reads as TGCAGCGGATGGACAGGCATGGACGAGCAGTACTTC. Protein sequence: CSGWTGMDEQYF.

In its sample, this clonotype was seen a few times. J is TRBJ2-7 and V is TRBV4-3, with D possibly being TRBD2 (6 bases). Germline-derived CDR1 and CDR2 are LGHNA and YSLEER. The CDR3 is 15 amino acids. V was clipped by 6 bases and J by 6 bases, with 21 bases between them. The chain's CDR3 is CASSFTGTASGEQYF. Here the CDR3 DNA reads TGCGCCAGCAGTTTTACCGGGACTGCTTCGGGCGAGCAGTACTTC.